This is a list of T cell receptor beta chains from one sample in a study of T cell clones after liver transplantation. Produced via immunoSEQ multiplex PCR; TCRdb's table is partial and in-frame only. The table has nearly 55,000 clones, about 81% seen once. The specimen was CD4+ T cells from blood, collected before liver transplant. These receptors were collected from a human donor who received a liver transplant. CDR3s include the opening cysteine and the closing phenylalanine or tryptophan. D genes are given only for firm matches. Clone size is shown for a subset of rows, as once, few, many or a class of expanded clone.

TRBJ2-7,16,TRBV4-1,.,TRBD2,TGCGCCAGCAGCCCCTCGGGACTAGCGGGCTCCTACGAGCAGTACTTC,CASSPSGLAGSYEQYF
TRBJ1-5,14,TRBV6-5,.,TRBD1,TGTGCCAGCAGTCCTACAGGGGTAAAGCAGCCCCAGCATTTT,CASSPTGVKQPQHF
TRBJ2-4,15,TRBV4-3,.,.,TGCGCCAGCAGCCAGCGGGCGCTAGCCAAAAACATTCAGTACTTC,CASSQRALAKNIQYF
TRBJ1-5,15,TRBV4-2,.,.,TGTGCCAGCAGCCAAGATATCAGGGGTGGTCAGCCCCAGCATTTT,CASSQDIRGGQPQHF
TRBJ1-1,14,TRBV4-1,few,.,TGCGCCAGCAGCCAAGCGAGGAAAGGGCCTGAAGCTTTCTTT,CASSQARKGPEAFF
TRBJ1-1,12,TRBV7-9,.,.,TGTGCCAGCAGCTTAGAATACGCTGAAGCTTTCTTT,CASSLEYAEAFF
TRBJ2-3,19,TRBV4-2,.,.,TGTGCCAGCAGCCAAGATGGGCTCGGGGGGCGGGACCGTTCGGATACGCAGTATTTT,CASSQDGLGGRDRSDTQYF
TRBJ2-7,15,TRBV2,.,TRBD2,TGTGCCAGCAGTGGGGCTAGCGGGAGAGTCGGCGAGCAGTACTTC,CASSGASGRVGEQYF
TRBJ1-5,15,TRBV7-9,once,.,TGTGCCAGCAGCTTCGCAACGGGCGCCAATCAGCCCCAGCATTTT,CASSFATGANQPQHF
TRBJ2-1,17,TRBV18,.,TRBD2,TGTGCCAGCTCACCACAATATAGCGGGAGCTCCTACAATGAGCAGTTCTTC,CASSPQYSGSSYNEQFF
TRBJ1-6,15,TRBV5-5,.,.,TGTGCCAGCAACTTGCAGGTGGGCGGCAATTCACCCCTCCACTTT,CASNLQVGGNSPLHF
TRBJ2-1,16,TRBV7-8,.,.,TGTGCCAGCAGCTCTATTGGGGGGCCGACTAGCACTGAGCAGTTCTTC,CASSSIGGPTSTEQFF
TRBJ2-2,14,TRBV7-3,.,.,TGTGCCAGCAGCCAACAGGGAACCACCGGGGAGCTGTTTTTT,CASSQQGTTGELFF